The following is a T cell receptor beta chain sequence with its context. This sample was taken from a study of blood T cell repertoires in COVID-19. TCRdb's copy holds only in-frame clones and misses some; the assay was immunoSEQ multiplex PCR. The sample lists 140,000 to 150,000 clones; 85% were seen once. Individuals aged roughly 18 to 95 years were recruited from approximately 24 US areas. The CDR3 runs to 17 residues. The V gene's germline CDR1 is SGHVS and CDR2 FQNEAQ. V lost 5 bases and J lost 1, with 17 bases in between. The specimen sequenced was PBMCs or T cells enriched from blood (not recorded which). This receptor was obtained from a woman aged 40 to 55 who had recovered from COVID-19. J is TRBJ2-2 and V is TRBV7-8; D might be TRBD1 (6 bases). CDR3 amino acids: CASSPRGQYLNTGELFF. CDR3 nucleotide sequence: TGTGCCAGCAGCCCGAGGGGACAATACCTGAACACCGGGGAGCTGTTTTTT.